This T cell receptor (beta chain) came from a study of T cell clonality in common variable immunodeficiency. This clone was seen at least ten times. Read sequence stops 3 residues before the CDR3 end, and the germline J gene provides the missing end. Assay: immunoSEQ multiplex PCR; the TCRdb copy retains only in-frame clones and omits some. The sample was found to contain under 45,000 clones, and every one recurs. V shed 3 bases and J shed 6 bases, with 11 bases lying between them. This CDR3 is built from 12 residues. Per germline, CDR1 DFQATT and CDR2 SNEGSKA (reference sequence). The sequenced sample was peripheral blood mononuclear cells. The chain combines TRBV20-1 with TRBJ1-2, with D perhaps TRBD1 (6 bases). This receptor was obtained from a person aged 18 to 70 in good health. Partial CDR3 DNA: TGCAGTGCTAGGCCACAGGGCGATGGC. Amino acids: CSARPQGDG. The CDR3 in full is CSARPQGDGYTF.